This T cell receptor beta chain was retrieved from a study of shared clonotypes between healthy human individuals. Study outcomes and limitations: Estimated clonotype richness was generally higher in naive than memory subsets.

The CDR3 contains 16 residues. V dropped 6 bases and J dropped 0; count of bases not matched to a gene: 11. From germline, CDR1 is SGHVS and CDR2 FNYEAQ. Concerning this clone: The antigen remains unidentified.

Terminally differentiated effector memory CD45RA+ cells were excluded from the naive CD8 cells, which were CD45RO-negative and positively selected for CCR7. The run depth of the assay was deep. As handled by the study authors: Junction-only sequences produced by ImmunoSEQ had no quality scores, so filtering differed. The assay was immunoSEQ multiplex PCR, and TCRdb's table has in-frame clones only and misses some. The V and J calls and clone size were taken over from that table, and D and trimming were inferred from the DNA. The sample holds hundreds of thousands of clones, roughly 98% seen once. Sequenced sample: naive CD8+ T cells sorted from blood. The chain links TRBV7-6 to TRBJ2-7; TRBD2 matches 7 bases. The sequence was collected from a young man in good health. DNA of the CDR3: TGTGCCAGCAGTCCTCGCGGGGGAACCGCCTCCTACGAGCAGTACTTC. It translates to CASSPRGGTASYEQYF.